These 8 T cell receptor beta chains were all obtained from the same sample, sequenced in a study of blood T cells in healthy people across ages. Alongside a J-beta primer mix, a sample-barcoded 5' primer served in a second PCR lasting roughly 7 to 11 cycles. A single record per CDR3 protein comes from TCRdb applying MiXCR to the 5' RACE reads. The sample shows about 580,000 distinct CDR3 sequences, 47% of them seen only once. Sequences were obtained from blood. The receptors derive from a man older than 75 in good health.

The J gene is TRBJ2-7, the V gene TRBV10-1; 9 nucleotides agree with TRBD1. V was pared by 0 bases and J by 0 bases, with 0 bases of the junction left unmatched. The CDR3 runs to 15 residues. Germline V gene lookup returns CDR1 WNHNN and CDR2 SYGVQD (reference sequence). The CDR3 sequence: CASSESGQGSYEQYF. CDR3 in DNA: TGCGCCAGCAGTGAGTCGGGACAGGGCTCCTACGAGCAGTACTTC.

In its sample, this clonotype was seen once. The chain joins TRBV15 to TRBJ1-5; 8 bases agree with TRBD1. CDR3 size: 12 residues. Looked up from germline, CDR1 is LNHNV and CDR2 is YYDKDF (reference sequence). Unmatched junction bases numbered 6, after V lost 5 bases and J lost 12 bases. CDR3: CATSLRQGHQHF. The DNA for the CDR3 is TGTGCCACCAGCTTACGACAGGGGCACCAGCATTTT.

V and J are TRBV9 and TRBJ2-7; the D gene is possibly TRBD2 (8 bases). Trimming stripped 4 bases from V and 3 bases from J, with 14 bases between. From germline, CDR1 is SGDLS and CDR2 YYNGEE. The CDR3 sequence is 14 residues long. CDR3 loop: CASSFSGDSYEQYF. The CDR3 coding sequence is TGTGCCAGCAGCTTTAGCGGGGACAGCTACGAGCAGTACTTC.

The J gene is TRBJ2-7, the V gene TRBV30; D unclear. CDR3 size: 13 residues. Trimming cost V 0 bases and J 2 bases, with 8 bases left between them. In germline, CDR1 is GTSNPN, CDR2 SVGIG (reference sequence). The CDR3 DNA reads TGTGCCTGGAGTGTTGACGGTCCCTACGAGCAGTACTTC. Translated: CAWSVDGPYEQYF. The full variable domain, with the rest looked up from reference TRBV30 and TRBJ2-7, is SQTIHQWPATLVQPVGSPLSLECTVEGTSNPNLYWYRQAAGRGLQLLFYSVGIGQISSEVPQNLSASRPQDRQFILSSKKLLLSDSGFYLCAWSVDGPYEQYFGPGTRLTVT.

The chain carries TRBV5-1 and TRBJ2-1, with 9 bases aligning to TRBD2. The CDR3 has 17 residues. CDR1 SGHRS and CDR2 YFSETQ come from the germline V gene. Germline trimming cut 2 bases from V and 4 bases from J; bases unmatched to any gene: 10. CDR3 protein: CASSFGLGTSRYNEQFF. The CDR3 DNA reads as TGCGCCAGCAGCTTTGGTCTCGGGACTAGCCGTTACAATGAGCAGTTCTTC.

This clonotype was counted only a few times. The chain joins TRBV6-4 to TRBJ2-3; TRBD1 is a possible D gene (6 bases). CDR1 and CDR2 from the germline V gene are MRHNA and SNTAGT. The CDR3 loop spans 13 amino acids. Trimming cost V 4 bases and J 5 bases, with 10 bases left between them. The CDR3 DNA reads as TGTGCCAGCAGTGTCAGGGGAATAGATACGCAGTATTTT. It specifies CASSVRGIDTQYF.

The chain is built from TRBV12-3 or TRBV12-4 and TRBJ2-1; the match to TRBD2 covers 7 bases. The junction had 8 bases not matched to a gene; V was cut back by 6 bases and J by 3 bases. CDR3 length: 15 amino acids. The CDR3: CASSPIGGSYNEQFF. The CDR3 DNA reads TGTGCCAGCAGCCCAATCGGCGGGAGCTACAATGAGCAGTTCTTC.

This clonotype was observed a handful of times. CDR3 region: CASSLGTGGTTDTQYF. For the CDR3, the DNA is TGCGCCAGCAGCTTAGGAACGGGGGGCACCACAGATACGCAGTATTTT. This chain uses TRBV5-1 with TRBJ2-3, with a possible D match to TRBD2 (7 bases). Trimming took 2 bases from V and 2 from J, leaving 15 bases between them. CDR1 and CDR2 from the germline V gene are SGHRS and YFSETQ. The CDR3 runs 16 residues.